These 16 T cell receptor beta chains originate from one sample sequenced in a study of CD8 T cells in Susac syndrome. Random hexamers were used to reverse transcribe an amount of about 0.45 to 1 ug RNA. Via MiXCR, TCRdb re-called the immunoSEQ multiplex PCR reads, giving one row per CDR3 protein. The repertoire holds 150,000 to 200,000 distinct CDR3 sequences, 94% seen once, with about 0.089% in the top ten. The source material was CD4+ T cells from PBMCs. All receptors come from a human donor with multiple sclerosis.

This chain uses TRBV9 with TRBJ1-2, with D hard to call. The germline V gene encodes CDR1 SGDLS and CDR2 YYNGEE. Between the trimmed V and J ends, which lost 3 bases and 4 bases, there was a span of 10 bases. The CDR3 runs to 13 residues. The CDR3 is CASSADMFYGYTF. The CDR3 nucleotides read TGTGCCAGCAGCGCAGACATGTTCTATGGCTACACCTTC.

This chain joins TRBV3-1 and TRBJ1-1; D is unresolved. There are 15 residues in the CDR3. Germline lookup yields CDR1 LGHDT and CDR2 YNNKEL (reference sequence). Trimming removed 0 bases from V and 1 base from J, with 9 bases in between. The CDR3 loop is CASSQDLRGNTEAFF. CDR3 sequence (DNA): TGTGCCAGCAGCCAAGATCTACGGGGGAACACTGAAGCTTTCTTT. Full variable domain (missing parts from reference TRBV3-1 and TRBJ1-1): DTAVSQTPKYLVTQMGNDKSIKCEQNLGHDTMYWYKQDSKKFLKIMFSYNNKELIINETVPNRFSPKSPDKAHLNLHINSLELGDSAVYFCASSQDLRGNTEAFFGQGTRLTVV.

This rearrangement joins TRBV25-1 to TRBJ2-7; D remains unclear. CDR1 MGHDK and CDR2 SYGVNS come from the germline V gene. The CDR3 totals 13 residues. V lost 1 base and J lost 2, with 6 bases in between. CDR3 nucleotides: TGTGCCAGCAGTGAATCTGAAGCCTACGAGCAGTACTTC. Translation gives CASSESEAYEQYF.

The genes are TRBV15 and TRBJ1-1; weak D call: TRBD1 (5 bases). Trimming took 2 bases from V and 5 from J, leaving 9 bases between them. The CDR3 totals 13 residues. Germline CDR1 and CDR2: LNHNV and YYDKDF (reference sequence). The CDR3 reads CATSRLGGTEAFF. DNA of the CDR3: TGTGCCACCAGCAGACTCGGGGGAACTGAAGCTTTCTTT.

V and J are TRBV20-1 and TRBJ2-4, with 9 bases lining up with TRBD2. The CDR3 is 13 residues long. With V trimmed by 3 bases and J by 5 bases, 2 bases remained unmatched. The germline gives CDR1 DFQATT, CDR2 SNEGSKA (reference sequence). CDR3 residues: CSASLAGQNIQYF. The CDR3 DNA reads TGCAGTGCTAGTCTAGCGGGGCAAAACATTCAGTACTTC.

The chain combines TRBV12-3 or TRBV12-4 with TRBJ1-2, with 8 bases aligning to TRBD1. The trim removed 1 base at V and 8 bases at J, leaving 3 bases unmatched. The CDR3 runs to 13 residues. CDR3 region: CASSLGAGGGYTF. CDR3 nucleotide sequence: TGTGCCAGCAGTTTAGGGGCAGGGGGCGGCTACACCTTC.

The chain carries TRBV2 and TRBJ2-5; 11 nucleotides align to TRBD2. CDR3 length: 13 residues. J gave up 5 bases and V 8 bases, and 4 bases lay outside the gene matches. Germline V gives CDR1 SNHLY, CDR2 FYNNEI. The CDR3 is CASLPSGGETQYF. Written as DNA, the CDR3 is TGTGCCAGCCTGCCTAGCGGGGGGGAGACCCAGTACTTC.

The chain links TRBV3-1 to TRBJ1-2; 9 bases are a match to TRBD1. Germline CDR1 LGHDT, CDR2 YNNKEL (reference sequence). Trimming cost V 4 bases and J 6 bases; bases outside gene matches: 6. The CDR3 consists of 14 residues. CDR3 region: CASSLGQGMNGYTF. DNA of the CDR3: TGTGCCAGCAGCCTCGGACAGGGGATGAATGGCTACACCTTC.

V is TRBV19 and J is TRBJ2-6; D gene unclear. V was cut by 9 bases and J by 1 base, with 13 bases left in between. CDR1 is LNHDA, CDR2 SQIVND, per germline (reference sequence). The CDR3 runs to 15 residues. CDR3 nucleotides: TGTGCCAGCCTGGGTGTGGAGTCTGGGGCCAACGTCCTGACTTTC. Protein sequence: CASLGVESGANVLTF.

This clonotype is a singleton in its sample. The chain recombines TRBV7-2 with TRBJ1-5, with a weak D call TRBD1 (5 bases). The CDR3 has 15 amino acids. Trimming removed 3 bases at V and 3 bases at J, with 12 bases between. The germline gives CDR1 SGHTA, CDR2 FQGNSA. The CDR3 DNA sequence: TGTGCCAGCAGCTTTGTGGCAGGGTCCAATCAGCCCCAGCATTTT. Its protein is CASSFVAGSNQPQHF.

V is TRBV11-2 and J is TRBJ2-7; D remains ambiguous. From germline, CDR1 is SGHAT and CDR2 FQNNGV. The CDR3 loop spans 12 amino acids. The V and J ends lost 5 bases and 5 bases respectively, with 10 bases between them. The CDR3 DNA follows: TGTGCCAGCAGCCGTGGAAGCCACGAGCAGTACTTC. As protein: CASSRGSHEQYF. The complete variable domain, with remaining parts taken from reference TRBV11-2 and TRBJ2-7, reads EAGVAQSPRYKIIEKRQSVAFWCNPISGHATLYWYQQILGQGPKLLIQFQNNGVVDDSQLPKDRFSAERLKGVDSTLKIQPAKLEDSAVYLCASSRGSHEQYFGPGTRLTVT.

The chain joins TRBV20-1 to TRBJ2-7, with D perhaps TRBD1 or TRBD2 (5 bases each). Germline CDR1 DFQATT, CDR2 SNEGSKA (reference sequence). Trimming removed 6 bases at V and 2 bases at J, with 20 bases between. The CDR3 extends over 15 amino acids. In DNA, the CDR3 is TGCAGTGCCCGAGCTTCGGGACGGGCAGCCTACGAGCAGTACTTC. Its protein is CSARASGRAAYEQYF.

This clonotype has only one observation. This sequence joins TRBV30 and TRBJ2-6; D remains ambiguous. V was shortened by 6 bases and J by 2 bases, with 5 bases between the two germline ends. The CDR3 covers 12 residues. Germline CDR1 is GTSNPN and CDR2 is SVGIG (reference sequence). The CDR3 nucleotides are TGTGCCTGCCTCCCTGGGGCCAACGTCCTGACTTTC. It encodes CACLPGANVLTF.

The table lists this clonotype with a count of one. The V gene is TRBV30, the J gene TRBJ2-1; D is unclear. The germline gives CDR1 GTSNPN, CDR2 SVGIG (reference sequence). This CDR3 contains 13 residues. The V gene lost 5 bases and the J gene lost 3 bases, with 11 bases spanning the gap. As DNA, the CDR3 is TGTGCCTGGGAGGTACAGCTCTACAATGAGCAGTTCTTC. Encoded protein: CAWEVQLYNEQFF.

This chain links TRBV29-1 with TRBJ1-5, with TRBD1 as a possible D gene (6 bases). Germline lookup yields CDR1 SQVTM and CDR2 ANQGSEA. CDR3 length: 14 residues. Trimming left V 6 bases short and J 5 bases short, with 17 bases between. The CDR3 here is CSVAADRTHQPQHF. CDR3 DNA sequence: TGCAGCGTGGCTGCCGACAGGACGCATCAGCCCCAGCATTTT.

J is TRBJ1-5 and V is TRBV4-1; D unclear. The CDR3 contains 15 residues. V lost 1 base to trimming and J lost 0 bases, with 7 bases between them. Germline lookup yields CDR1 MGHRA and CDR2 YSYEKL. CDR3: CASSQGGNSNQPQHF. Written as DNA, the CDR3 is TGCGCCAGCAGCCAAGGAGGGAATAGCAATCAGCCCCAGCATTTT.